These T cell receptor beta chains were read from a single sample in a study of blood T cell repertoires in COVID-19. Some clones are missing from TCRdb's copy, which holds only in-frame ones; the method was immunoSEQ multiplex PCR. This sample has about 70,000 clones; 80% to 95% occur once, and the top ten carry just over 2.5%. Sequences were obtained from peripheral blood. The receptor source for this set is a man aged 50 or older with COVID-19, enrolled during active disease. Both conserved end residues are part of each CDR3. The D gene is left open where the match is weak. The size entry is marked missing in some rows and otherwise reads once, few, many or a size class.

len: 14
abundance: -
v_gene: TRBV7-2
d_gene: TRBD2
j_gene: TRBJ2-7
CDR3aa: CASSSPAGFGEQYF
CDR3nt: TGTGCCAGCAGCTCCCCAGCGGGATTTGGGGAGCAGTACTTC

len: 16
abundance: -
v_gene: TRBV6-5
d_gene: -
j_gene: TRBJ2-3
CDR3aa: CASSYLGQPSTDTQYF
CDR3nt: TGTGCCAGCAGTTACTTAGGACAGCCTAGCACAGATACGCAGTATTTT

len: 18
abundance: -
v_gene: TRBV7-2
d_gene: -
j_gene: TRBJ2-3
CDR3aa: CASSLRSAFRIGTDTQYF
CDR3nt: TGTGCCAGCAGCTTGAGGAGCGCATTCCGCATCGGCACAGATACGCAGTATTTT

len: 15
abundance: -
v_gene: TRBV11-2
d_gene: TRBD2
j_gene: TRBJ2-3
CDR3aa: CASSMTSGKGDTQYF
CDR3nt: TGTGCCAGCAGCATGACTAGCGGGAAGGGAGATACGCAGTATTTT

len: 13
abundance: -
v_gene: TRBV12-3/TRBV12-4
d_gene: -
j_gene: TRBJ1-2
CDR3aa: CASSNTANYGYTF
CDR3nt: TGTGCCAGCAGCAACACAGCTAACTATGGCTACACCTTC

len: 13
abundance: -
v_gene: TRBV9
d_gene: -
j_gene: TRBJ1-1
CDR3aa: CASSVAGNTEAFF
CDR3nt: TGTGCCAGCAGCGTAGCGGGGAACACTGAAGCTTTCTTT

len: 15
abundance: -
v_gene: TRBV6-1
d_gene: -
j_gene: TRBJ1-5
CDR3aa: CASSEGPGGGQPQHF
CDR3nt: TGTGCCAGCAGTGAAGGTCCGGGCGGAGGGCAGCCCCAGCATTTT

len: 16
abundance: -
v_gene: TRBV18
d_gene: TRBD1
j_gene: TRBJ1-5
CDR3aa: CASSPSGDRGGQPQHF
CDR3nt: TGTGCCAGCTCACCGTCAGGGGACAGGGGTGGTCAGCCCCAGCATTTT

len: 12
abundance: -
v_gene: TRBV5-1
d_gene: -
j_gene: TRBJ1-1
CDR3aa: CASRHRDAEAFF
CDR3nt: TGCGCCAGCAGACACAGGGACGCTGAAGCTTTCTTT

len: 15
abundance: -
v_gene: TRBV27
d_gene: TRBD2
j_gene: TRBJ2-1
CDR3aa: CASSQTSGFYNEQFF
CDR3nt: TGTGCCAGCAGCCAGACTAGCGGGTTCTACAATGAGCAGTTCTTC

len: 13
abundance: -
v_gene: TRBV19
d_gene: TRBD1
j_gene: TRBJ1-1
CDR3aa: CASTPQGGTEAFF
CDR3nt: TGTGCCAGTACCCCCCAGGGGGGCACTGAAGCTTTCTTT

len: 16
abundance: once
v_gene: TRBV15
d_gene: TRBD1
j_gene: TRBJ1-4
CDR3aa: CATSRPTTGTNEKLFF
CDR3nt: TGTGCCACCAGCAGACCCACGACAGGGACTAATGAAAAACTGTTTTTT

len: 15
abundance: -
v_gene: TRBV4-3
d_gene: -
j_gene: TRBJ2-7
CDR3aa: CASSPTLYTANEQYF
CDR3nt: TGCGCCAGCAGCCCAACTCTCTATACCGCGAACGAGCAGTACTTC

len: 13
abundance: -
v_gene: TRBV2
d_gene: -
j_gene: TRBJ1-3
CDR3aa: CASSVQGLNTIYF
CDR3nt: TGTGCCAGCAGTGTACAGGGTCTCAACACCATATATTTT

len: 16
abundance: -
v_gene: TRBV28
d_gene: TRBD1
j_gene: TRBJ1-1
CDR3aa: CASTTPMGQGNTEAFF
CDR3nt: TGTGCCAGCACCACACCCATGGGACAGGGGAACACTGAAGCTTTCTTT

len: 15
abundance: -
v_gene: TRBV3-1/TRBV3-2
d_gene: -
j_gene: TRBJ1-1
CDR3aa: CASSPADRMNTEAFF
CDR3nt: TGTGCCAGCAGCCCAGCTGACAGGATGAACACTGAAGCTTTCTTT

len: 16
abundance: -
v_gene: TRBV6-5
d_gene: TRBD2
j_gene: TRBJ2-3
CDR3aa: CASSSRTSGGTDTQYF
CDR3nt: TGTGCCAGCAGTTCACGGACTAGCGGCGGCACAGATACGCAGTATTTT